This entry is about one TCR beta chain. Its antigen is unknown. No much larger clone exists at a distance of one base, and base qualities are not known. The donors were healthy, HIV-negative adults who had no recently reported acute infections or vaccinations. All donors were Caucasian adults living in Nashville, Tennessee, USA. For unsorted samples, some 87 million PBMCs were counted, and genomic DNA was extracted using the QIAamp DNA Blood Mini kit. Blood was collected by leukapheresis, and PBMCs were isolated by Ficoll-Histopaque density gradient centrifugation and then cryopreserved in liquid nitrogen vapor phase. The data belong to a study of shared clonotypes between healthy human individuals (dated by TCRdb to the early 2020s). As for the study more broadly: A couple of women and a few men aged 18 to 49 years were included in the cohort. Leukapheresis yielded between about 0.85 and 9 billion PBMCs per donor. To estimate repertoire size and how much clonotypes are shared between individuals, the study performed deep sequencing of blood TCR repertoires from 4 to 6 healthy adults. To increase sequencing depth and limit assay-specific biases, different laboratories used diverse techniques to prepare libraries and sequence TCR repertoires. General findings and caveats noted by the study authors: Because the study included a small number of donors, the genetic and exposure-history diversity represented was limited. Only blood was sampled, and tissue TCR repertoires likely differ from those in blood. Pairwise subsampling led to the expectation that sequencing depth would affect the degree of clonotype sharing among donors.

From the germline V gene, CDR1 is MDHEN and CDR2 is SYDVKM. Deletion took 7 bases off V and 10 bases off J, with a span of 22 bases between the germline ends. The CDR3 runs 14 amino acids, cysteine and phenylalanine included. Only CDR3 DNA remains: 42 bases, in frame from the first base. Using the deep immunoSEQ assay, multiplex PCR amplified TCR CDR3 regions from genomic DNA. Extracted genomic DNA from each cell subset was spread evenly across all wells of several immunoSEQ 96-well plates, with each plate serving as a replicate. For unsorted PBMC, approximately 300 ng of genomic DNA, equivalent to approximately 28,000 T cell genomes, went into each replicate PCR. Ten immunoSEQ deep assay plates were used to sequence the unsorted PBMC genomic DNA. The purified libraries were quantified using a Qubit 3.0 fluorometer, sized with a Bioanalyzer 2100, and then quantified again using the KAPA Library Quantification kit. Every immunoSEQ 96-well plate was sequenced on a dedicated single-read 150-cycle Illumina NextSeq 550 flow cell. The authors' pipeline ran thus. Because only junctional sequences without quality scores were contained in the immunoSEQ output, filtering matching that applied to full-length reads could not be performed. Sequences were annotated with PyIR, a Python wrapper for IgBLAST v1.9, using IMGT germline references to assign V/J genes and CDR3. Reads were filtered out if the reads had weak V/J assignments (E-value above 1e-6), no CDR3, stop codons, out-of-frame junctions, or ambiguous translated residues. V3J clonotypes were defined as sequences sharing the same inferred V gene, J gene, and CDR3 amino acid sequence. Percentage overlap between repertoires was computed as shared unique clonotypes divided by the size of the smaller repertoire. Repertoire richness was assessed with RTK rarefaction, the Chao1 estimator, and Recon v2.1 estimates of unobserved clonotypes. What TCRdb holds here is the immuneACCESS table cut down to in-frame rearrangements. Part of the clones is not present; checked against another copy, under half of the missing clones reflect an unresolved V gene, and the others are unexplained. Clonal size and the V and J genes are those of that table, whereas D and trimming came from the DNA. The sample contains more than 400,000 clones, 81% of them found a single time. Approximately 11% of the sample is held by the ten biggest clonotypes.

The rearranged chain carries TRBV28 and TRBJ1-1, with TRBD1 as a weak D call on 5 bases. The clonotype originates from a woman in her forties in good health. Some clones in this sample may be carry-over from other donors' samples. The sequencing sample was made of PBMCs. The CDR3 amino acid sequence is: CASNPPVGARVAFF. The DNA is as follows: TGTGCCAGCAATCCGCCGGTCGGGGCCCGTGTAGCTTTCTTT.